The rows below give T cell receptor beta chains drawn from one sample of a study of blood T cell repertoires in COVID-19. Profiling relied on immunoSEQ multiplex PCR, and the TCRdb table lists in-frame clones only, not all of them. This sample carries about 200,000 clones, more than 65% of them seen once, and the ten largest clones take approximately 7.9%. The sample comprised PBMCs or T cells enriched from blood (not recorded which). The receptors were sampled from a man aged 40-49 years who had recovered from COVID-19. Each CDR3 is given with its conserved first and last residue. A D gene is named only where the DNA matches it firmly. Some rows have no size entry. The others give once, few or many, or a class for an expanded clone.

D	size	V	J	CDR3	DNA
TRBD1	NA	TRBV4-1	TRBJ1-2	CASSLPGQGIGYTF	TGCGCCAGCAGCCTTCCGGGACAGGGCATTGGATACACCTTC
TRBD2	NA	TRBV18	TRBJ2-1	CASSPRLAGNNEQFF	TGTGCCAGCTCACCCAGACTAGCGGGGAACAATGAGCAGTTCTTC
NA	NA	TRBV28	TRBJ1-3	CASSLYPGASGSGNTIYF	TGTGCCAGCAGTTTATACCCAGGGGCGTCAGGCTCTGGAAACACCATATATTTT
NA	NA	TRBV5-6	TRBJ1-5	CASHTRGAQPQHF	TGTGCCAGCCATACCCGGGGGGCACAGCCCCAGCATTTT
NA	NA	TRBV27	TRBJ1-1	CASSLSRFIMNTEAFF	TGTGCCAGCAGTCTGTCTAGGTTTATTATGAACACTGAAGCTTTCTTT
NA	NA	TRBV12-5	TRBJ1-6	CASGLGFRPGFSSPLHF	TGTGCTAGTGGTTTGGGTTTCCGTCCAGGGTTTAGTTCACCCCTCCACTTT
NA	NA	TRBV15	TRBJ1-4	CATSRLAIRDNEKLFF	TGTGCCACCAGCAGACTGGCGATCCGGGATAATGAAAAACTGTTTTTT
TRBD1	NA	TRBV6-5	TRBJ2-1	CASSYRDSSYNEQFF	TGTGCCAGCAGTTACAGGGACAGCTCCTACAATGAGCAGTTCTTC
TRBD1	NA	TRBV10-1	TRBJ2-5	CASSGNRGLETQYF	TGCGCCAGCAGTGGAAACAGGGGTTTGGAGACCCAGTACTTC
TRBD1	NA	TRBV11-2	TRBJ1-3	CASSRGQGRTNTIYF	TGTGCCAGCAGCCGCGGACAGGGAAGGACAAACACCATATATTTT
NA	NA	TRBV10-3	TRBJ1-1	CAISDRTYTEAFF	TGTGCCATCAGTGACCGGACATACACTGAAGCTTTCTTT
NA	NA	TRBV5-1	TRBJ2-4	CASSSLIQGSNIQYF	TGCGCCAGCAGCTCCCTCATTCAGGGATCGAACATTCAGTACTTC
NA	NA	TRBV11-2	TRBJ1-5	CASSLDRSQPQHF	TGTGCCAGCAGCTTAGATCGGTCTCAGCCCCAGCATTTT
NA	NA	TRBV11-2	TRBJ1-4	CASSPDRRYEKLFF	TGTGCCAGCAGCCCCGACAGAAGATACGAAAAACTGTTTTTT
TRBD1	NA	TRBV5-4	TRBJ1-4	CASSPSNRGGNEKLFF	TGTGCCAGCAGCCCTTCAAACAGGGGTGGAAATGAAAAACTGTTTTTT
NA	NA	TRBV30	TRBJ1-4	CACTFQGREKLFF	TGTGCCTGTACCTTCCAGGGGAGAGAAAAACTGTTTTTT
NA	NA	TRBV2	TRBJ2-1	CASWSVRDISSYNEQFF	TGTGCCAGCTGGTCCGTGAGAGACATCAGCTCCTACAATGAGCAGTTCTTC
NA	NA	TRBV23-1	TRBJ2-1	CASSQYPGYNEQFF	TGCGCCAGCAGTCAATACCCCGGGTACAATGAGCAGTTCTTC
TRBD2	NA	TRBV6-5	TRBJ2-1	CASSLLAGYRNEQFF	TGTGCCAGCAGTTTACTAGCGGGGTATCGGAATGAGCAGTTCTTC
TRBD1	NA	TRBV6-2/TRBV6-3	TRBJ1-1	CASSYPTGGIEAFF	TGTGCCAGCAGTTACCCGACAGGGGGTATTGAAGCTTTCTTT
TRBD2	NA	TRBV9	TRBJ2-1	CASSGKSGGPAYNEQFF	TGTGCCAGCAGCGGGAAAAGCGGGGGGCCCGCCTACAATGAGCAGTTCTTC
NA	NA	TRBV27	TRBJ1-2	CASSQNPGAANYGYTF	TGTGCCAGCAGTCAAAACCCAGGGGCAGCTAACTATGGCTACACCTTC
NA	few	TRBV16	TRBJ2-7	CASRPTNGDEQYF	TGTGCCAGCAGGCCGACAAACGGGGACGAGCAGTACTTC
NA	NA	TRBV5-4	TRBJ1-2	CASSRERVYGYTF	TGTGCCAGCAGCAGGGAGCGGGTTTATGGCTACACCTTC
TRBD1	NA	TRBV2	TRBJ2-5	CASSEKGTGEETQYF	TGTGCCAGCAGTGAAAAAGGTACAGGGGAAGAGACCCAGTACTTC
NA	NA	TRBV28	TRBJ1-3	CASSGRGNSGNTIYF	TGTGCCAGCAGTGGCCGCGGGAACTCTGGAAACACCATATATTTT
TRBD2	NA	TRBV5-1	TRBJ2-5	CASSPGLADQETQYF	TGCGCCAGCAGCCCGGGACTAGCGGACCAAGAGACCCAGTACTTC
NA	NA	TRBV2	TRBJ1-2	CASSEMDRGLLNYGYTF	TGTGCCAGCAGTGAAATGGACAGAGGTCTCCTTAACTATGGCTACACCTTC
TRBD1	once	TRBV30	TRBJ1-2	CAWSVGTGGYGYTF	TGTGCCTGGAGTGTCGGGACAGGGGGCTATGGCTACACCTTC
NA	few	TRBV11-2	TRBJ1-2	CASSLTSAAGRFPNYGYTF	TGTGCCAGCAGCTTAACGAGCGCGGCAGGGAGGTTCCCTAACTATGGCTACACCTTC
TRBD1	NA	TRBV9	TRBJ1-6	CASSDRDRNSPLHF	TGTGCCAGCAGCGACCGGGACAGAAATTCACCCCTCCACTTT
TRBD2	NA	TRBV28	TRBJ2-6	CASSPAGRGVRSGANVLTF	TGTGCCAGCAGTCCTGCGGGGCGGGGGGTAAGGTCTGGGGCCAACGTCCTGACTTTC
TRBD2	once	TRBV10-3	TRBJ2-3	CAISTSGEGTDTQYF	TGTGCCATCAGCACTAGCGGGGAAGGCACAGATACGCAGTATTTT
NA	NA	TRBV5-1	TRBJ1-1	CASSLGNRDDTEAFF	TGCGCCAGCAGCCTGGGGAACAGGGACGACACTGAAGCTTTCTTT
NA	NA	TRBV18	TRBJ2-5	CASSPKGDSGTQYF	TGTGCCAGCTCACCCAAGGGGGATTCGGGGACCCAGTACTTC
NA	NA	TRBV5-5	TRBJ2-2	CASSLTIQGTNTGELFF	TGTGCCAGCAGCTTAACCATACAGGGTACGAACACCGGGGAGCTGTTTTTT
TRBD2	NA	TRBV28	TRBJ2-7	CASSQLAGGPQDEQYF	TGTGCCAGCAGTCAACTAGCGGGGGGCCCTCAGGACGAGCAGTACTTC
NA	NA	TRBV2	TRBJ1-3	CASSGEGGGNTIYF	TGTGCCAGCAGTGGGGAGGGAGGTGGAAACACCATATATTTT
TRBD2	NA	TRBV6-5	TRBJ2-3	CASSYFAGGAGYTQYF	TGTGCCAGCAGTTACTTCGCGGGGGGAGCAGGGTATACGCAGTATTTT
NA	few	TRBV4-2	TRBJ2-3	CASSQDLFLTDTQYF	TGTGCCAGCAGCCAAGATCTGTTCCTCACAGATACGCAGTATTTT
NA	NA	TRBV7-2	TRBJ2-7	CASSLSGDNTYEQYF	TGTGCCAGCAGCTTATCCGGGGATAATACCTACGAGCAGTACTTC
NA	NA	TRBV28	TRBJ1-1	CASISFAGTEAFF	TGTGCCAGCATTAGCTTCGCGGGGACTGAAGCTTTCTTT